This T cell receptor beta chain was observed in a study of OX40 agonist ivuxolimab in advanced cancers. Sequencing used immunoSEQ multiplex PCR; TCRdb keeps in-frame clones, though not all of them. The sample includes under 95,000 clones, about 84% seen only once; the top ten take around 7%. Germline V CDR1 and CDR2: SGDLS, YYNGEE. This CDR3 spans 16 amino acids. The V and J ends lost 0 bases and 7 bases, in that order; junction bases with no gene match: 10. The sequences come from CD4+ or CD8+ T cells sorted from blood, collected in a trial of the OX40 agonist ivuxolimab. The chain uses TRBV9 and TRBJ2-3, with TRBD2 identical over 8 bases. The sequence derives from an adult with an advanced solid tumor such as melanoma, head and neck, liver or kidney cancer. The CDR3 loop is CASSVVPAGVGYTQYF. The CDR3 nucleotides are TGTGCCAGCAGCGTAGTCCCAGCGGGAGTAGGATATACGCAGTATTTT.